This T cell receptor beta chain emerged from a study of PD-L1 blockade in urothelial cancer. The overall study: About 85% of the roughly 30 patients were males with bladder-origin urothelial cancer.

The time point here: pretreatment peripheral blood. Clones were read by immunoSEQ multiplex PCR, and TCRdb kept only the in-frame ones, dropping some. The sample includes about 72,000 clones, about 90% of them seen just once. V shed 1 base, J shed 6 bases, and the junction held 7 bases outside the gene matches. The CDR3 sequence is 16 residues long. Germline assignment: CDR1 SGHTA and CDR2 FQGTGA. The chain couples TRBV7-3 to TRBJ2-1; 9 positions match TRBD2. This TCR came from a man aged 55 to 70 with urothelial cancer. The specimen was PBMCs, collected around atezolizumab (anti-PD-L1) treatment. The CDR3, as DNA: TGTGCCAGCAGCTTAAACGCGGGGGGGCTAACCAATGAGCAGTTCTTC. Protein: CASSLNAGGLTNEQFF.